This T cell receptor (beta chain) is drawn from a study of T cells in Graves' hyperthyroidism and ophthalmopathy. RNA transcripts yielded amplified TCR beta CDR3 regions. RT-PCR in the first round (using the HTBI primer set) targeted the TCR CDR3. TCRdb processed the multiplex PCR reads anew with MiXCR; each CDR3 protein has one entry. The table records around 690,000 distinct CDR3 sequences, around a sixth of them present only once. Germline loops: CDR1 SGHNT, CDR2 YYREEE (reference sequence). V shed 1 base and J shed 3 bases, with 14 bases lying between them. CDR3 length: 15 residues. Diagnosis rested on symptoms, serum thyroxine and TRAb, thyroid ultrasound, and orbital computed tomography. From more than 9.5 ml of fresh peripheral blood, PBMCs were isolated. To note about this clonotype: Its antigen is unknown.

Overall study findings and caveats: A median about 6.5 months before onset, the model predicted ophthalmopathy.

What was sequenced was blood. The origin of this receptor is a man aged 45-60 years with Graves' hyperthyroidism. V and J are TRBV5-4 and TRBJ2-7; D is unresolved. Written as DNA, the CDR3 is TGTGCCAGCAGCTTGAAGGGAACTCAAGTCTACGAGCAGTACTTC. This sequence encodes CASSLKGTQVYEQYF.